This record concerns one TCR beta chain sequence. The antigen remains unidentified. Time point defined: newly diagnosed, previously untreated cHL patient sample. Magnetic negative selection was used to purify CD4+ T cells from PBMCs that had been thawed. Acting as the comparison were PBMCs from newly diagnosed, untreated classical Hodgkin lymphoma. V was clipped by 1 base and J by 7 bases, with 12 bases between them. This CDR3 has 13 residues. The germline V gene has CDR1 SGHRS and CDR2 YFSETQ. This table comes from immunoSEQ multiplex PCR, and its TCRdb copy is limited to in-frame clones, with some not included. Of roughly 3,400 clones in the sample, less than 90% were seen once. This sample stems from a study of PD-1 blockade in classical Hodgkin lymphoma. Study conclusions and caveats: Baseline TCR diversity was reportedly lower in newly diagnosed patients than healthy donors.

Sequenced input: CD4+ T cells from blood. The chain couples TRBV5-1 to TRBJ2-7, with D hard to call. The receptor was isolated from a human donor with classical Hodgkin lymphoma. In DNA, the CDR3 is TGCGCCAGCAGCTTGAATGTGTTGGCGGAGCAGTACTTC. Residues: CASSLNVLAEQYF.